These T cell receptor beta chains were read from a single sample in a study of blood T cells in healthy people across ages. TCRdb recomputed calls from the 5' RACE reads with MiXCR, one row per CDR3 protein. The data show around 650,000 distinct CDR3 sequences, approximately 31% seen once. The sample was blood. The receptors derive from a woman of 80 years or more in good health. CDR3s include the opening cysteine and the closing phenylalanine or tryptophan. The size field is filled for only some rows; it gives once, few, many or a size class.

J gene,V gene,clone size,CDR3 protein
TRBJ1-4,TRBV4-2,many,CASSQDRSNEKLFF
TRBJ1-5,TRBV7-2,many,CASSTGKGNQPQHF
TRBJ2-3,TRBV10-3,many,CAIGRLARTSTDTQYF
TRBJ2-5,TRBV10-1,few,CASSPGISWGTQYF
TRBJ1-1,TRBV11-2,-,CASSGTGGLEAFF
TRBJ2-1,TRBV20-1,many,CSARQTGWREGEQFF
TRBJ2-7,TRBV12-3/TRBV12-4,many,CASNHPTDYEQYF
TRBJ1-5,TRBV28,few,CASSQDTGTGKPQHF
TRBJ2-7,TRBV5-1,many,CASSLQGTGKEEQYF
TRBJ2-1,TRBV7-3,-,CASSLTGGPPWQSSYNEQFF
TRBJ1-1,TRBV19,-,CASSIGHGGGTEAFF
TRBJ1-5,TRBV7-9,-,CASSLGEAGNQPQHF
TRBJ1-4,TRBV2,-,CASSEREKLFF
TRBJ2-1,TRBV2,-,CASRDSRSLNEQFF
TRBJ2-1,TRBV29-1,many,CSVARRQSSYNEQFF
TRBJ1-1,TRBV5-1,many,CASSLIQGGGGEAFF
TRBJ2-4,TRBV20-1,many,CSASPGLAKNIQYF
TRBJ2-3,TRBV7-2,many,CASSLAGGRNTDTQYF
TRBJ2-5,TRBV29-1,many,CSVDDPRGVRNEQYF
TRBJ2-7,TRBV27,few,CASSVSLQGLGEQYF
TRBJ2-1,TRBV30,-,CAWSVPGGALYNEQFF
TRBJ2-1,TRBV9,many,CASSGMGSEQGSYNEQFF
TRBJ2-5,TRBV12-3/TRBV12-4,many,CASSFGPRETQYF
TRBJ2-7,TRBV20-1,-,CSAGPGGLGIEQYF
TRBJ1-6,TRBV6-5,many,CASSTRLGTLHF
TRBJ1-2,TRBV28,-,CASRAYRGGSYGYTF
TRBJ1-6,TRBV5-1,many,CASSSQTIGNSPLHF
TRBJ2-7,TRBV28,-,CATKASGRSYEQYF
TRBJ2-5,TRBV7-9,many,CASSERGGEETQYF
TRBJ1-5,TRBV28,-,CASSRSYSNQPQHF
TRBJ2-1,TRBV4-3,-,CASSQDWTSGSNEQFF
-,TRBV5-1,-,CASSLAEQAVGYNEQYF
TRBJ2-1,TRBV7-8,many,CASSLGAGLNEQFF
TRBJ2-5,TRBV24-1,many,CATSDPGGRETQYF
TRBJ2-7,TRBV7-7,-,CASSAVGGSEQYF